The clone carrying this TCR beta chain was observed at least ten times. Its antigen is as yet unknown. cDNA molecules, individually, were tagged with unique molecular identifiers. TCRdb re-called the 5' RACE reads with MiXCR, one entry per CDR3 protein. The sample lists about 58,000 distinct CDR3 sequences, around 12% occurring once. CDR1 is DFQATT, CDR2 SNEGSKA, per germline (reference sequence). The CDR3 consists of 13 residues. V lost 5 bases and J 3 bases, leaving 14 bases between the germline ends. This record belongs to a study of early T cells in non-severe SARS-CoV-2 infection. Study-wide context: Sequencing was performed on bulk RNA from unsorted whole blood, leaving chains unpaired.

Study observations and caveats: The VDJdb matching leaned toward anti-spike CD8 responses and overlooked private and CD4 specificities.

This sequence originates from an adult who was a healthcare worker with PCR-confirmed SARS-CoV-2 infection or an uninfected control (not recorded which). Sequences were obtained from whole blood. This chain joins TRBV20-1 and TRBJ2-7; possible D gene TRBD2, 5 bases. CDR3 nucleotides: TGCAGTGCTGGGGAGATTGGCCTCTACGAGCAGTACTTC. This sequence encodes CSAGEIGLYEQYF.